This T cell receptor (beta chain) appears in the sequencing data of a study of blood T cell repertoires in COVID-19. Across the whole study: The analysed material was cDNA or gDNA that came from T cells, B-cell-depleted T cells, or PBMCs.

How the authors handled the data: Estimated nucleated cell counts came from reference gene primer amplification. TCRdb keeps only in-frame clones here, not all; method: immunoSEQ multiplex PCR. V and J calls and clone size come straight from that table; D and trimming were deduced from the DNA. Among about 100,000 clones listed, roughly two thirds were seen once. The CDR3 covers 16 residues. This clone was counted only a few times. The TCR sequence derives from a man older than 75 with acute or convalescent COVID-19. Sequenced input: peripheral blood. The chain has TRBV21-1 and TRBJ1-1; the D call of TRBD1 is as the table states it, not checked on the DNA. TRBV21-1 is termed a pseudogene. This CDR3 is CASSKADRKICTEAFF. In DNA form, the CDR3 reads TGTGCCAGCAGCAAAGCGGACAGGAAGATCTGCACTGAAGCTTTCTTT.